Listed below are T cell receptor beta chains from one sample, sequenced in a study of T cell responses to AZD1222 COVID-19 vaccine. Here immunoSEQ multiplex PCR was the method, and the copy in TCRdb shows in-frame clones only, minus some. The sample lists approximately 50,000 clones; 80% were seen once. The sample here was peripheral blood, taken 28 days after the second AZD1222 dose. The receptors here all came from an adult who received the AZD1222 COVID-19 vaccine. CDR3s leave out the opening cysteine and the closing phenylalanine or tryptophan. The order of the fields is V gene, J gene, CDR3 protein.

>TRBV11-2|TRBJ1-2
ASSEGTGLYGYT
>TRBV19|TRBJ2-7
ASSRDRAYEQY
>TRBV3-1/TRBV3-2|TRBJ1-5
ASSPPGSQPQH
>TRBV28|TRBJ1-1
ASSLLDEAF
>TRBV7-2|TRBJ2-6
ASSFSTGISGANVLT
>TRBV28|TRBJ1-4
ASSFQNQNEKLF
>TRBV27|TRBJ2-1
ASSLVSGYYNEQF
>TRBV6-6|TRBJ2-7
ASSPDGEQY
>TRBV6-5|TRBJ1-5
ASTRDRGGQPQH
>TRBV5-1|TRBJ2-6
ASSLAGGTGANVLT
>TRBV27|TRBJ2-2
ASSLGRLNTGELF
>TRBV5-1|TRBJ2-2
ASSLTGMYTGELF
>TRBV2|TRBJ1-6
ASQDTTYNSPLH
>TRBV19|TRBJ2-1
ASSMPGRFEQF
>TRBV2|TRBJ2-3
ASSRGQGTDTQY
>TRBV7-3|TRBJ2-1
ASSLMVGGNEQF
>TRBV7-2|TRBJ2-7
ASSWDYQYHYEQY
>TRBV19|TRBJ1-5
ASSIDPGVMEPQH
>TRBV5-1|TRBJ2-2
ASTPGLGLNTGELF
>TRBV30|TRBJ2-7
AWSISLSRLAGRYEQY
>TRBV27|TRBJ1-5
ASSLQGAGQPQH
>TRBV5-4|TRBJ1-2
ASSMDDRGKYGYT
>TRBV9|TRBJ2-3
ASSAAGTSGSTQY
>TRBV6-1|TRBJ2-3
ASSEPQNTDTQY
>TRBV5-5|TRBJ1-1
ASSLTLNMNTEAF
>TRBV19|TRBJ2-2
ASSMFLPTGELF
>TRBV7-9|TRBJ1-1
ASSLGNEGTEAF
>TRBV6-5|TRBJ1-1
VGSSQTNTEAF
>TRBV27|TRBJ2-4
ASSPLGAAKNIQY
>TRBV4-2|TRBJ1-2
ASSQRGEAHYGYT
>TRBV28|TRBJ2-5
ASMGGGAAETQY
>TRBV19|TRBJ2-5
ASSTGTAGGETQY
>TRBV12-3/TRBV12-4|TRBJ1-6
ASSFYSNSPLH
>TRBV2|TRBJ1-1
ASSGEVNTEAF
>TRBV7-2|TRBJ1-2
ASSSGGGYT
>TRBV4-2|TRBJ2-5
ASSQDLGLAKETQY
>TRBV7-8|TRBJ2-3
ASSLIITDTQY
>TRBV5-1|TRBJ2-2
ASSASRDRGLGTGELF
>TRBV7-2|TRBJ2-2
ASRSGTHGELF
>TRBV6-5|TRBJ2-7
ASSSYRGHSYEQY
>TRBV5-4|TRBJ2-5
ASSLYTGQETQY
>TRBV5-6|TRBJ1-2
ASSFYLRAGYT
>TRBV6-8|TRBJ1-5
ASSGDRGDQPQH
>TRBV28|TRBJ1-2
ASRWTGARGLYGYT
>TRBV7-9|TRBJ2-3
ASSFYSTDTQY
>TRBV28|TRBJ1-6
ASRPNTGPRTLH
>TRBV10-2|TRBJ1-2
ASGVQGSDGYT